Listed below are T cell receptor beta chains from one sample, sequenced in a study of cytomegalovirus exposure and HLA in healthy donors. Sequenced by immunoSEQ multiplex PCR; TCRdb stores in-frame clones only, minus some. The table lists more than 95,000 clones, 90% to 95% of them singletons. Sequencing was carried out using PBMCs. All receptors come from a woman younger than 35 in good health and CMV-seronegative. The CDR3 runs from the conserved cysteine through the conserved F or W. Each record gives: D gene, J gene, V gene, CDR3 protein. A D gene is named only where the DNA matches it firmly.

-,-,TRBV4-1,CASSQAPPGTRGYEQYF
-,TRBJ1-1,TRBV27,CATATSGILGYNTEAFF
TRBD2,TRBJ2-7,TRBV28,CASSSPGGGSYEQYF
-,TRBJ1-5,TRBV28,CASSFGSGNQPQHF
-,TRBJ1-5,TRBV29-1,CSVAQWGNQPQHF
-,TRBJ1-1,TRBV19,CASSISILNGEAFF
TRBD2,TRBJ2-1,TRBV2,CASIRLRLALREQFF
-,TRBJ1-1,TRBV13,CASSLRSIEAFF
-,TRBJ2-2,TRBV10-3,CAISDFRELFF
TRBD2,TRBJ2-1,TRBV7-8,CASSPSRVAGSTRRPNEQFF
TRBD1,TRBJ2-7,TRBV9,CASSVEGQGTYEQYF
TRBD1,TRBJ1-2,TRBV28,CASSPPTGIDGYTF
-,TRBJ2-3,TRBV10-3,CATHLGVQEDTQYF
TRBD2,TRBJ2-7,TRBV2,CASMWSAGAYEQYF
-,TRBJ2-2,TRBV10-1,CASGGENTGELFF
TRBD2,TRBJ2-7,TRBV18,CASSPGGGWTEQYF
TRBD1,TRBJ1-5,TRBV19,CASTYRQGLAQPQHF
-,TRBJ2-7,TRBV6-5,CASSSQGFSSYLEQYF
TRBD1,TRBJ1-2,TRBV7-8,CASSLAAGGIGGYTF
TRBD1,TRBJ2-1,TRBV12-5,CASAQNRGLDEQFF
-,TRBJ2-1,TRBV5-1,CASSTRPYNEQFF
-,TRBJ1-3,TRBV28,CASQSPGNTIYF